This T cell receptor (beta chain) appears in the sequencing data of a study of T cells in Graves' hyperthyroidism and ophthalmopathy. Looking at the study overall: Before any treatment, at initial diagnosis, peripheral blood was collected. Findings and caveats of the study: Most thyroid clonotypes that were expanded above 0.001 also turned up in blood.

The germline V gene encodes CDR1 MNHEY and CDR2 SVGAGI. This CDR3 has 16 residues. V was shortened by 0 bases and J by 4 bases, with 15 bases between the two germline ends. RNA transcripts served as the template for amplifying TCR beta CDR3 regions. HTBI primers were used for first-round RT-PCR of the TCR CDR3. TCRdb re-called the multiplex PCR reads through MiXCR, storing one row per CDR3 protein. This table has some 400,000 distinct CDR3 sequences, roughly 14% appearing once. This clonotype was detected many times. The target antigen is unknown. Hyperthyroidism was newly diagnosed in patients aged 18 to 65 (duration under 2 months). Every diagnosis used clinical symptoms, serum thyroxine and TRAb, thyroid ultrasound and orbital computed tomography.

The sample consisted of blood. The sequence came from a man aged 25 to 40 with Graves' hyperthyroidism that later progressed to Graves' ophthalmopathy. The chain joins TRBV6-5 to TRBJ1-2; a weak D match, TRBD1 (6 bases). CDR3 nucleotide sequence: TGTGCCAGCAGTTACTCACAGGGTTTCCACGGCTATGGCTACACCTTC. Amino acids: CASSYSQGFHGYGYTF.